This T cell receptor (beta chain) originates from a study of T cell responses to AZD1222 COVID-19 vaccine. CDR1 is MGHRA and CDR2 is YSYEKL in the germline V gene. This CDR3 has 12 residues. Between the trimmed V and J ends, which lost 1 base and 7 bases, there was a span of 7 bases. The table came from immunoSEQ multiplex PCR; TCRdb's copy has only in-frame clones and leaves some out. The sample contains some 150,000 clones, roughly 92% of which appear only once. The J gene is TRBJ1-1, the V gene TRBV4-1; D unclear. The sequences come from peripheral blood, collected on day 0 of AZD1222 vaccination. The source of this sequence is an adult in good health. Here the CDR3 DNA reads TGCGCCAGCAGCCAAGGGTTCGATGAAGCTTTCTTT. Translated: CASSQGFDEAFF.